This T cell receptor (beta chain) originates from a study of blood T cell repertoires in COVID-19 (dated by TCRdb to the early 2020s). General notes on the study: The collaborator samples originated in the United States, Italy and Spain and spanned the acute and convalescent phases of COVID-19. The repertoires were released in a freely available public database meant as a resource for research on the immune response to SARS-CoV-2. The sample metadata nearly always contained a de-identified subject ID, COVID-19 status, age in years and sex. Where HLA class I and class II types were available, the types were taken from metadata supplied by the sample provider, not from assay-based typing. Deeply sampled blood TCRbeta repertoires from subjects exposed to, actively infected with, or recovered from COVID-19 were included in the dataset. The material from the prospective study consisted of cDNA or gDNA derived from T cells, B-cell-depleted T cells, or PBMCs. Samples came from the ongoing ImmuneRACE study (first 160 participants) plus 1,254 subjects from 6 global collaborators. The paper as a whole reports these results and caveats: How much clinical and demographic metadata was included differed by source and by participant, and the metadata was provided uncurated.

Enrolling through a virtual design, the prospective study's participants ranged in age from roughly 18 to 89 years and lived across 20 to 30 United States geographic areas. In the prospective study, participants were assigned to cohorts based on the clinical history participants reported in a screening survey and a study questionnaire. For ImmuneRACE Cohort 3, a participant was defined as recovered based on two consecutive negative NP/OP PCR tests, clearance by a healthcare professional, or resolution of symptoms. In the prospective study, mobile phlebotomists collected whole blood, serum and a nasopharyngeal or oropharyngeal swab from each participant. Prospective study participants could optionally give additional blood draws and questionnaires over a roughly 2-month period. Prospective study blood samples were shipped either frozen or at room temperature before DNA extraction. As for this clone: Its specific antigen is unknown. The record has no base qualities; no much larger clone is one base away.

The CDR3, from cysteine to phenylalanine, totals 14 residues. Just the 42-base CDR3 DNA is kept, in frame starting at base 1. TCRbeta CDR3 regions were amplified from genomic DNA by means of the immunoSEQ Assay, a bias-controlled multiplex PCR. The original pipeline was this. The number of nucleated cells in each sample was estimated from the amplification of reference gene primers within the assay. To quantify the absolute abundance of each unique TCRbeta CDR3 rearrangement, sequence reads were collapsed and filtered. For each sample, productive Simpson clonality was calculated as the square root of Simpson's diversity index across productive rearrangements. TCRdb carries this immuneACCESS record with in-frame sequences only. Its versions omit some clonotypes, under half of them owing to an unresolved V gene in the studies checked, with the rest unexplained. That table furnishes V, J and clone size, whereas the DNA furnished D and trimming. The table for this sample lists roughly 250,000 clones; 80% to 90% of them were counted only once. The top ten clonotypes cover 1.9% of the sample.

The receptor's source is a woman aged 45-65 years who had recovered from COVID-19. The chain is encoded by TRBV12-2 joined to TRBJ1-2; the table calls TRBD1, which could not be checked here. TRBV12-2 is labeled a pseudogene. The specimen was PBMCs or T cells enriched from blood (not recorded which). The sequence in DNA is TGTGCAAGTCGCCCGGAGGACAGGTCCTATGGCTACACCTTC. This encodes CASRPEDRSYGYTF.